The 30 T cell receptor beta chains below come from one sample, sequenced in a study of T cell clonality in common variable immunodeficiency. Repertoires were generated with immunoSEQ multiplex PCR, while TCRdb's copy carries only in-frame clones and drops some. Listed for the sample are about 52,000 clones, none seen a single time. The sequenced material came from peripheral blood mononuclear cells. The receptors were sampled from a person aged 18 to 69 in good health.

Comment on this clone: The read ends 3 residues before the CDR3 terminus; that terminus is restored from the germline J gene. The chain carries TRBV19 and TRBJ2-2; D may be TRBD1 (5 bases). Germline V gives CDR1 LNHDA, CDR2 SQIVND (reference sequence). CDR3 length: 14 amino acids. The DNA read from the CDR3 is TGTGCCAGTAGTACCCGCCAGGGTGGAGAAAAG. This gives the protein CASSTRQGGEK. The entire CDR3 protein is CASSTRQGGEKLFF. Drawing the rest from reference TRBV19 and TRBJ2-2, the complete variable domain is DGGITQSPKYLFRKEGQNVTLSCEQNLNHDAMYWYRQDPGQGLRLIYYSQIVNDFQKGDIAEGYSVSREKKESFPLTVTSAQKNPTAFYLCASSTRQGGEKLFFGEGSRLTVL.

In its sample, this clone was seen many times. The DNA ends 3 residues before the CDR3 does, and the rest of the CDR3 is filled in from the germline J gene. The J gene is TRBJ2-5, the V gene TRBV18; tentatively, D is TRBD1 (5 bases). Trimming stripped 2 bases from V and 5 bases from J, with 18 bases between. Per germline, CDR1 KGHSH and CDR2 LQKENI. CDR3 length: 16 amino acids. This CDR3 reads CASSPEGRAHRETQYF. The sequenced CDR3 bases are TGTGCCAGCTCACCAGAAGGCAGGGCTCACAGGGAGACC. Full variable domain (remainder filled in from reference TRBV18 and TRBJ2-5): NAGVMQNPRHLVRRRGQEARLRCSPMKGHSHVYWYRQLPEEGLKFMVYLQKENIIDESGMPKERFSAEFPKEGPSILRIQQVVRGDSAAYFCASSPEGRAHRETQYFGPGTRLLVL.

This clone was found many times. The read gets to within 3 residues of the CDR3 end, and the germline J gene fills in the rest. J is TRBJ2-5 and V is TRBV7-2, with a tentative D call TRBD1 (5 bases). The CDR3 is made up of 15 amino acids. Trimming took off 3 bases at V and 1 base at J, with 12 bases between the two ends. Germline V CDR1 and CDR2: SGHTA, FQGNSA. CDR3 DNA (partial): TGTGCCAGCAGCTTGGACAAAGGGGCCCAAGAGACC. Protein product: CASSLDKGAQET. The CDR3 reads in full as CASSLDKGAQETQYF.

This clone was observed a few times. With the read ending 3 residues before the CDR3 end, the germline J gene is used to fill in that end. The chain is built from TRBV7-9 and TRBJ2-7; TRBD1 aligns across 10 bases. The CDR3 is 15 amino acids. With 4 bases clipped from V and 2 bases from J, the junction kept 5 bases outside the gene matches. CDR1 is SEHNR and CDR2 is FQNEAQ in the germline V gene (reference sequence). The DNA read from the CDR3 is TGTGCCAGCAGCTCCGGGACAGGGGTTGCCTACGAG. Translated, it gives CASSSGTGVAYE. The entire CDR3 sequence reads CASSSGTGVAYEQYF. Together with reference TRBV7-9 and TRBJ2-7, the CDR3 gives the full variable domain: DTGVSQNPRHKITKRGQNVTFRCDPISEHNRLYWYRQTLGQGPEFLTYFQNEAQLEKSRLLSDRFSAERPKGSFSTLEIQRTEQGDSAMYLCASSSGTGVAYEQYFGPGTRLTVT.

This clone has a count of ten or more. CDR3 region: CAWSDRLETFEQYF. CDR3 bases read: TGTGCCTGGAGTGATAGACTAGAAACTTTCGAG. This chain links TRBV30 with TRBJ2-7, with D possibly being TRBD2 (6 bases). The read ends 3 residues before the CDR3 terminus; that terminus is restored from the germline J gene. Trimming shortened V by 1 base and J by 6 bases, and 16 bases separated the two germline ends. Germline V gene data show CDR1 as GTSNPN and CDR2 as SVGIG (reference sequence). The length of the CDR3 is 14 residues. The variable domain in full, with the rest retrieved from reference TRBV30 and TRBJ2-7, is SQTIHQWPATLVQPVGSPLSLECTVEGTSNPNLYWYRQAAGRGLQLLFYSVGIGQISSEVPQNLSASRPQDRQFILSSKKLLLSDSGFYLCAWSDRLETFEQYFGPGTRLTVT.

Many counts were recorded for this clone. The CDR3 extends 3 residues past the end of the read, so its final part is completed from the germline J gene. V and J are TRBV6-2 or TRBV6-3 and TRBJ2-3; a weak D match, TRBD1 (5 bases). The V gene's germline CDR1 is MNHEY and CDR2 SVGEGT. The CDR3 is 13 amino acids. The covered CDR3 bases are TGTGCCAGCAGTTGGACACTACAAGAGACG. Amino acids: CASSWTLQET. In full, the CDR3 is CASSWTLQETQYF.

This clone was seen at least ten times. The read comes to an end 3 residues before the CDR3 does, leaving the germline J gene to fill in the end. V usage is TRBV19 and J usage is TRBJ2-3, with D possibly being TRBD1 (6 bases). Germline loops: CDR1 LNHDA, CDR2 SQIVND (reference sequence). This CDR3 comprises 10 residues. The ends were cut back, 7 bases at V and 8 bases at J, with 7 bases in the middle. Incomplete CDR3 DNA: TGTGCCAGTAAAGGGGGTACG. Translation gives CASKGGT. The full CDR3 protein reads CASKGGTQYF.

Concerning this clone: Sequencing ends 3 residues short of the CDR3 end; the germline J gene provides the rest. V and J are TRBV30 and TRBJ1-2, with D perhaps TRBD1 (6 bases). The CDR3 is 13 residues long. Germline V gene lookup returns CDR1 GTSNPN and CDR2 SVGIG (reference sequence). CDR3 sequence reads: CAWSRDTPYDYTF. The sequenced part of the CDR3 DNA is TGTGCCTGGAGCCGGGACACTCCCTACGAC.

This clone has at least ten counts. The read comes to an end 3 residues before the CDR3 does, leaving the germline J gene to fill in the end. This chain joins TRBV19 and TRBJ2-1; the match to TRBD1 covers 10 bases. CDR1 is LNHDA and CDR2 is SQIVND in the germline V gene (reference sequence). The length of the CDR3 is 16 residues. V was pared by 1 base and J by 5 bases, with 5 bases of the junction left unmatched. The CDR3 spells CASSIGTGGFNNEQFF. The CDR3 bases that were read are TGTGCCAGTAGTATAGGGACAGGGGGGTTTAACAATGAG. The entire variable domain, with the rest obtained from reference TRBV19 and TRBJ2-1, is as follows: DGGITQSPKYLFRKEGQNVTLSCEQNLNHDAMYWYRQDPGQGLRLIYYSQIVNDFQKGDIAEGYSVSREKKESFPLTVTSAQKNPTAFYLCASSIGTGGFNNEQFFGPGTRLTVL.

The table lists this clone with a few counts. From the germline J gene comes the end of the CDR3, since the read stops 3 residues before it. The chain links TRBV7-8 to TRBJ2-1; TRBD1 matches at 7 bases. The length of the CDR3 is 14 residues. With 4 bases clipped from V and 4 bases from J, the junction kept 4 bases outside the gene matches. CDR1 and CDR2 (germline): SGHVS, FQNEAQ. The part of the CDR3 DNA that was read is TGTGCCAGCAGCTCAACGGACAGGTACAATGAG. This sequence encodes CASSSTDRYNE. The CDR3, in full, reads CASSSTDRYNEQFF.

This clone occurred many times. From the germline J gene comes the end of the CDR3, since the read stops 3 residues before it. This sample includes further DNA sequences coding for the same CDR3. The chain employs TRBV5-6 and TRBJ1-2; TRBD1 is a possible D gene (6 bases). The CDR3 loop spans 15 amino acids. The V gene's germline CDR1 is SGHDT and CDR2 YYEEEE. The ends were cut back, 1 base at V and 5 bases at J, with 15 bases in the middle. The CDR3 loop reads CASSLRDTESYGYTF. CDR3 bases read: TGTGCCAGCAGCTTGAGGGACACAGAGAGTTATGGC. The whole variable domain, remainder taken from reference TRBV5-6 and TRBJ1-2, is DAGVTQSPTHLIKTRGQQVTLRCSPKSGHDTVSWYQQALGQGPQFIFQYYEEEERQRGNFPDRFSGHQFPNYSSELNVNALLLGDSALYLCASSLRDTESYGYTFGSGTRLTVV.

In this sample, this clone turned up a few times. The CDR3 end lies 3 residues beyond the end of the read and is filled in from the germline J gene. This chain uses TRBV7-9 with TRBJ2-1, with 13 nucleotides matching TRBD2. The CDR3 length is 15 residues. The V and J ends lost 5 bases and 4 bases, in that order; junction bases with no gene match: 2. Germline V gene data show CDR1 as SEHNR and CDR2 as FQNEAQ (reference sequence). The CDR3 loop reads CASSVGLAGYNEQFF. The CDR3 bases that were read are TGTGCCAGCAGCGTGGGACTAGCGGGGTACAATGAG. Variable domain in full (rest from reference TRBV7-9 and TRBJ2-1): DTGVSQNPRHKITKRGQNVTFRCDPISEHNRLYWYRQTLGQGPEFLTYFQNEAQLEKSRLLSDRFSAERPKGSFSTLEIQRTEQGDSAMYLCASSVGLAGYNEQFFGPGTRLTVL.

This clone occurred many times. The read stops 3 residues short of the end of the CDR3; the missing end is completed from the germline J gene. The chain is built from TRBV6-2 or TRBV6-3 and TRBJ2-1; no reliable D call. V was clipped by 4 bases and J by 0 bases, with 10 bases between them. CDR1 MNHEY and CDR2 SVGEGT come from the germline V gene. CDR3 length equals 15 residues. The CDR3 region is CASSSSHSSYNEQFF. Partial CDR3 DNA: TGTGCCAGCAGTTCTTCCCACTCCTCCTACAATGAG.

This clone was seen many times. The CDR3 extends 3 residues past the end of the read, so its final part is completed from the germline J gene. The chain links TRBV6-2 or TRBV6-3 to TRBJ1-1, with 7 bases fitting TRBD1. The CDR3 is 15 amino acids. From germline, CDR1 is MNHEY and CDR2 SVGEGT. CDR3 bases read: TGTGCCAGCAGCCCTAATACACGGGACAGAATAGAA. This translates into CASSPNTRDRIE. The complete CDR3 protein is CASSPNTRDRIEAFF.

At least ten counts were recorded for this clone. CDR3 amino acids: CASSSHRGDTQYF. The CDR3 DNA, read in part, is TGTGCCAGCAGCTCCCACAGGGGAGATACG. The chain has TRBV7-2 and TRBJ2-3; 7 nucleotides match TRBD1. The DNA ends 3 residues before the CDR3 does, and the rest of the CDR3 is filled in from the germline J gene. The CDR3 has 13 residues. V lost 4 bases to trimming and J lost 5 bases; unmatched junction nucleotides: 3. Germline V gene lookup returns CDR1 SGHTA and CDR2 FQGNSA.

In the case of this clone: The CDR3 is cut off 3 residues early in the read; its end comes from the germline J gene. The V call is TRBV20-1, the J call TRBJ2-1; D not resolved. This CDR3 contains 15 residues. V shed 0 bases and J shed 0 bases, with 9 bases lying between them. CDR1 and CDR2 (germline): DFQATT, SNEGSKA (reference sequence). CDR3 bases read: TGCAGTGCTAGAGATCCCGCTAGCTCCTACAATGAG. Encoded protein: CSARDPASSYNE. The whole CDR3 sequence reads CSARDPASSYNEQFF.

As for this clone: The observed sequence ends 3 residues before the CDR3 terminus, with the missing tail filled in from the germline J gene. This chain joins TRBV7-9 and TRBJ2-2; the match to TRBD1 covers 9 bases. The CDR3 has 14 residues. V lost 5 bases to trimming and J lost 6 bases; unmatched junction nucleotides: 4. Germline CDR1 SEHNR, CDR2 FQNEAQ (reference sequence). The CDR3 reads CASSAQGAAGELFF. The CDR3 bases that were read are TGTGCCAGCAGCGCACAGGGGGCGGCCGGGGAG. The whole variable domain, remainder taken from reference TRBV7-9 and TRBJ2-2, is DTGVSQNPRHKITKRGQNVTFRCDPISEHNRLYWYRQTLGQGPEFLTYFQNEAQLEKSRLLSDRFSAERPKGSFSTLEIQRTEQGDSAMYLCASSAQGAAGELFFGEGSRLTVL.

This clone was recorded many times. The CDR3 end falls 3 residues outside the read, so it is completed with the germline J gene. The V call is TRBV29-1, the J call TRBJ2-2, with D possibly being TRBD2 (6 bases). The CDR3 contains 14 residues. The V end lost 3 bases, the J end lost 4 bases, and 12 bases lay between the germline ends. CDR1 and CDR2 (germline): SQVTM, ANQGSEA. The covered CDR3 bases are TGCAGCGTTGATAGGGCGCGGGGCACCGGGGAG. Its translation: CSVDRARGTGE. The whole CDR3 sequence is CSVDRARGTGELFF.

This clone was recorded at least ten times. The sequenced CDR3 bases are TGCAGTGCTAGACTGATTAGCTCCTACGAG. It yields the protein CSARLISSYE. Given in full, the CDR3 is CSARLISSYEQYF. The gene calls are TRBV20-1 and TRBJ2-7; D not resolved. The read ends 3 residues early relative to the CDR3; the germline J gene fills the gap. The CDR3 covers 13 residues. Trimming cost V 2 bases and J 0 bases, with 8 bases left between them. CDR1 is DFQATT, CDR2 SNEGSKA, per germline (reference sequence).

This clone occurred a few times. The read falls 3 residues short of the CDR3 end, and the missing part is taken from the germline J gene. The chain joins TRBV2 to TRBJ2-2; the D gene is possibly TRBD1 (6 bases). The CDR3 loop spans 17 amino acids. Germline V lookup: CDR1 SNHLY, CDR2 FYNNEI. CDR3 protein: CASRDVPGTKPFPPLFF. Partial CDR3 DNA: TGTGCCAGCAGAGACGTTCCGGGGACAAAGCCGTTTCCACCG.

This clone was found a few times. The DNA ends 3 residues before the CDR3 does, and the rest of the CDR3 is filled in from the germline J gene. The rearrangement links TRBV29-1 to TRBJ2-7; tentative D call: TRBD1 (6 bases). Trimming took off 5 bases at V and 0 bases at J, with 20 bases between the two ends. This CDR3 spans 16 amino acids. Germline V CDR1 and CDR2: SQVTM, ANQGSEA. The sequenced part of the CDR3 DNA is TGCAGCGTTAGTCGGGAAACAGGGTTGTACTCCTACGAG. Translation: CSVSRETGLYSYE. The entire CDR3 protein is CSVSRETGLYSYEQYF.

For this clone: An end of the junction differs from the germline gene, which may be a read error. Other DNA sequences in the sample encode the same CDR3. CDR3 sequence reads: CASSLARGTGNTIYF. The CDR3 bases that were read are TGTGCCAGCAGCTTAGCCAGGGGTACTGGAAACACG. This rearrangement joins TRBV7-2 to TRBJ1-3, with D tentatively TRBD1 (6 bases). The DNA ends 3 residues before the CDR3 does, and the rest of the CDR3 is filled in from the germline J gene. This CDR3 spans 15 amino acids. Germline-derived CDR1 and CDR2 are SGHTA and FQGNSA.

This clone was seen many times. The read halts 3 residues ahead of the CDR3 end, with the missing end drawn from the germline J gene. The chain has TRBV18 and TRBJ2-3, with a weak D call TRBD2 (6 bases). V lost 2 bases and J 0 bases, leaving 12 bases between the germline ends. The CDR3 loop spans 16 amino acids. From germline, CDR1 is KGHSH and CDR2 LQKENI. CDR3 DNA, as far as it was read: TGTGCCAGCTCACCAGATGTAGCGGAGAGCACAGATACG. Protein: CASSPDVAESTDT. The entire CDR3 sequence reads CASSPDVAESTDTQYF.

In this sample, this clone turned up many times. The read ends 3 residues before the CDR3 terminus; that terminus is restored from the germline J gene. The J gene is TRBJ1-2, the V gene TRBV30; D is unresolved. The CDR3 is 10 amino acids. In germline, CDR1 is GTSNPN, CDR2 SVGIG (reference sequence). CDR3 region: CAWRRGGYTF. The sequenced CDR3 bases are TGTGCCTGGAGACGAGGGGGC.

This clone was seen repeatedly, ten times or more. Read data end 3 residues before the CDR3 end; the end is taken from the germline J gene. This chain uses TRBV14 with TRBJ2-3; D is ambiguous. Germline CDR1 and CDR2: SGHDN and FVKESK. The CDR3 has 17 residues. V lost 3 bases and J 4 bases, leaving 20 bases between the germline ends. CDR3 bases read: TGTGCCAGCAGCCATTCCTGTACTCGGGTGGATGCAGATACG. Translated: CASSHSCTRVDADT. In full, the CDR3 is CASSHSCTRVDADTQYF.

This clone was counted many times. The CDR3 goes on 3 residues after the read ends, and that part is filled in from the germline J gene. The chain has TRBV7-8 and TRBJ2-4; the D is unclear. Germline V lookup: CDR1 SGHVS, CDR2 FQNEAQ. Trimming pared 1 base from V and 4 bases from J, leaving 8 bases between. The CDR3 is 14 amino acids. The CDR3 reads CASSLEQQKNIQYF. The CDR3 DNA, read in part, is TGTGCCAGCAGCTTAGAACAGCAAAAAAACATT.

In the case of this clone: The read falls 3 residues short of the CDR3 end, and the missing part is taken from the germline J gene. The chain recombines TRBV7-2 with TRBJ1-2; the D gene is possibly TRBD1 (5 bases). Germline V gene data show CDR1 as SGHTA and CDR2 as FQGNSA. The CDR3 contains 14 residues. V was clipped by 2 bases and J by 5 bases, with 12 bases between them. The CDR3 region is CASSLSTAGYGYTF. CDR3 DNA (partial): TGTGCCAGCAGCTTAAGTACCGCAGGGTATGGC. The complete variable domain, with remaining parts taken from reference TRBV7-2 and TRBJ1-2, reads GAGVSQSPSNKVTEKGKDVELRCDPISGHTALYWYRQSLGQGLEFLIYFQGNSAPDKSGLPSDRFSAERTGGSVSTLTIQRTQQEDSAVYLCASSLSTAGYGYTFGSGTRLTVV.

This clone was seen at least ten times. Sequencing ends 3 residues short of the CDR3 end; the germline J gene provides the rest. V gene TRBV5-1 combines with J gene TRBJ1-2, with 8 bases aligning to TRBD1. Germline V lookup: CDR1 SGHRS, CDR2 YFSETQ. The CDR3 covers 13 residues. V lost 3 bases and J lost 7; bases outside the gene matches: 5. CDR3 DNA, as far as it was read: TGCGCCAGCAGCTCAGGACAGGGCGGTGGC. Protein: CASSSGQGGG. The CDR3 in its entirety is CASSSGQGGGYTF.

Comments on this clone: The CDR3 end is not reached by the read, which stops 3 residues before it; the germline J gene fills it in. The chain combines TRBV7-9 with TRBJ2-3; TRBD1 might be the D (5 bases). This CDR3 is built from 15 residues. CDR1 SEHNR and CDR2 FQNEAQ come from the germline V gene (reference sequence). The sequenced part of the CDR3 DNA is TGTGCCAGCAGCTTGTGGGGCGCCTTTCAAGAGACG. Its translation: CASSLWGAFQET. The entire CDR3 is CASSLWGAFQETQYF.

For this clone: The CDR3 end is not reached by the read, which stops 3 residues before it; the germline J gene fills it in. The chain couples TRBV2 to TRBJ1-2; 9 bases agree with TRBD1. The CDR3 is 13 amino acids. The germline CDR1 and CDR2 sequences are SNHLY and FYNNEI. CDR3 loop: CASRGQGYGGYTF. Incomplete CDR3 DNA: TGTGCCAGCAGGGGACAGGGTTACGGGGGC.